This TCR beta chain was identified in a study of OX40 agonist ivuxolimab in advanced cancers. Study results and limitations: Dosing at 0.1 to 3.0 mg/kg was accompanied by clonal expansion of CD4+ and CD8+ blood T cells by week 6.

Sequenced by immunoSEQ multiplex PCR; TCRdb stores in-frame clones only, minus some. The data contain tens of thousands of clones, approximately 90% of them singletons. In germline, CDR1 is SGHRS, CDR2 YFSETQ. Trimming shortened V by 1 base and J by 4 bases, and 15 bases separated the two germline ends. The CDR3 has 16 amino acids. Notes on this clone: The antigen is unknown.

The chain couples TRBV5-1 to TRBJ1-3; tentatively, D is TRBD1 (5 bases). Here the sequenced sample was CD4+ or CD8+ T cells sorted from blood, taken in a trial of the OX40 agonist ivuxolimab. This clonotype was obtained from an adult with an advanced solid tumor such as melanoma, head and neck, liver or kidney cancer. CDR3 coding DNA: TGCGCCAGCAGCTTGACGGGGGAGAGATACGGAAACACCATATATTTT. Amino acids: CASSLTGERYGNTIYF.